The 19 T cell receptor beta chains below come from one sample, sequenced in a study of blood T cell repertoires in COVID-19 (dated by TCRdb to 2019 to 2021). Library preparation used the immunoSEQ multiplex PCR assay. Imported from immuneACCESS, the table was reduced by TCRdb to in-frame sequences with V and J called. These copies leave out some clones; in studies compared against another copy, an unresolved V gene accounts for under half, and the cause of the remainder is not known. Here the sample has 470,000 or so clones; 80% to 90% occur a single time. The ten biggest clones cover 4.3% of the sample. Sequenced sample: peripheral blood. The receptor source for this set is a woman in her twenties or thirties with acute or convalescent COVID-19.

The chain carries TRBV7-6 and TRBJ2-2, with 8 bases identical to TRBD2. This CDR3 comprises 18 residues. V lost 5 bases and J lost 4; bases outside the gene matches: 15. Per germline, CDR1 SGHVS and CDR2 FNYEAQ. The chain's CDR3 is CASSEKNGIAGPTGELFF. The DNA of the CDR3 is TGTGCCAGCAGCGAAAAGAACGGAATAGCGGGGCCCACCGGGGAGCTGTTTTTT.

This clone was counted a few times. The V call is TRBV7-6, the J call TRBJ2-2, with a weak D call TRBD1 (6 bases). Looked up from germline, CDR1 is SGHVS and CDR2 is FNYEAQ. V was pared by 1 base and J by 5 bases, with 11 bases between. CDR3 length: 15 residues. The CDR3, as DNA: TGTGCCAGCAGCTTAGAGCCCGGGACAACCGGGGAGCTGTTTTTT. It translates to CASSLEPGTTGELFF.

The V call is TRBV14, the J call TRBJ2-5, with TRBD2 identical over 12 bases. V was clipped by 2 bases and J by 2 bases; unmatched bases: 6. This CDR3 is built from 17 residues. CDR1 and CDR2 (germline): SGHDN, FVKESK. In DNA, the CDR3 is TGTGCCAGCAGCCAACCGGGTGGACTAGCGGGACAAGAGACCCAGTACTTC. It yields the protein CASSQPGGLAGQETQYF.

The CDR3 reads CASSIGGVSYNEQFF. The CDR3 coding sequence is TGTGCCAGTAGTATTGGGGGGGTATCCTACAATGAGCAGTTCTTC. V usage is TRBV19 and J usage is TRBJ2-1; 7 nucleotides match TRBD2. V shed 3 bases and J 1 base; nucleotides not matched to a gene: 3. There are 15 residues in the CDR3. Germline lookup yields CDR1 LNHDA and CDR2 SQIVND (reference sequence).

This clone was seen a single time. This chain joins TRBV28 and TRBJ1-4, with a weak D call TRBD1 (5 bases). There are 14 residues in the CDR3. V was shortened by 5 bases and J by 6 bases, with 13 bases between the two germline ends. CDR1 is MDHEN, CDR2 SYDVKM, per germline. The DNA for the CDR3 is TGTGCCAGCAGTCTACATCAGGGCTATGAAAAACTGTTTTTT. Translating it yields CASSLHQGYEKLFF.

This chain uses TRBV5-1 with TRBJ1-1, with 8 bases fitting TRBD1. With V trimmed by 2 bases and J by 5 bases, 8 bases remained unmatched. Germline CDR1 is SGHRS and CDR2 is YFSETQ. The CDR3 runs 15 residues. The CDR3 here is CASSLLGQGPTEAFF. CDR3 coding DNA: TGCGCCAGCAGCTTACTTGGACAGGGACCGACTGAAGCTTTCTTT.

This chain joins TRBV3-1 (or the pseudogene TRBV3-2) and TRBJ1-1; 8 bases map to TRBD1. Germline V gene lookup returns CDR1 LGHDT and CDR2 YNNKEL (reference sequence). CDR3 length equals 15 residues. The J segment lost 4 bases and the V segment lost 6 bases, leaving 10 bases of the junction unmatched. CDR3 nucleotide sequence: TGTGCCAGCAGGTTCTCTTCCGACAGGGGCACTGAAGCTTTCTTT. Protein product: CASRFSSDRGTEAFF.

The rearrangement links TRBV10-3 to TRBJ2-1; the D gene is possibly TRBD1 (6 bases). The germline CDR1 and CDR2 sequences are ENHRY and SYGVKD. Trimming removed 4 bases from V and 5 bases from J, with 9 bases in between. The CDR3 is 13 amino acids. CDR3 protein: CAISARQDNEQFF. The CDR3 DNA follows: TGTGCCATCAGTGCAAGACAGGACAATGAGCAGTTCTTC.

A single count supports this clone. This chain connects TRBV5-4 to TRBJ1-1; D call uncertain. V lost 4 bases and J lost 0, with 7 bases in between. The germline gives CDR1 SGHNT, CDR2 YYREEE (reference sequence). The CDR3 spans 13 residues. For the CDR3, the DNA is TGTGCCAGCAGCGTAACTCTGAACACTGAAGCTTTCTTT. Its translation is CASSVTLNTEAFF.

This clone was detected only once. The chain joins TRBV9 to TRBJ2-5; tentative D call: TRBD2 (6 bases). V gave up 0 bases and J gave up 2 bases, with 8 bases separating them. This CDR3 is built from 14 residues. Germline V CDR1 and CDR2: SGDLS, YYNGEE. DNA for the CDR3: TGTGCCAGCAGCGTAGAGGAGGGACAAGAGACCCAGTACTTC. Translation gives CASSVEEGQETQYF. The full variable domain, its missing parts supplied by reference TRBV9 and TRBJ2-5, is DSGVTQTPKHLITATGQRVTLRCSPRSGDLSVYWYQQSLDQGLQFLIQYYNGEERAKGNILERFSAQQFPDLHSELNLSSLELGDSALYFCASSVEEGQETQYFGPGTRLLVL.

A note on this clone: Additional DNA sequences in this sample encode the identical CDR3. The chain joins TRBV5-1 to TRBJ1-3, with D hard to call. CDR3 size: 14 residues. The V end was cut by 0 bases, the J end by 2 bases, with 6 bases between. The germline V gene has CDR1 SGHRS and CDR2 YFSETQ. CDR3 residues: CASSLAGAGNTIYF. CDR3 in DNA: TGCGCCAGCAGCTTGGCCGGAGCTGGAAACACCATATATTTT.

The rearrangement links TRBV9 to TRBJ1-4; a weak D match, TRBD1 (6 bases). The CDR3 contains 15 residues. From germline, CDR1 is SGDLS and CDR2 YYNGEE. V lost 2 bases to trimming and J lost 0 bases, with 8 bases between them. CDR3 bases: TGTGCCAGCAGCGTCGCAGGGGCAACTAATGAAAAACTGTTTTTT. It encodes CASSVAGATNEKLFF.

The CDR3 here is CASSVGRGTEAFF. CDR3 coding DNA: TGTGCCAGCAGTGTAGGTCGGGGCACTGAAGCTTTCTTT. The chain carries TRBV2 and TRBJ1-1; the D is unclear. CDR1 is SNHLY and CDR2 is FYNNEI in the germline V gene. CDR3 length: 13 residues. Trimming took 4 bases from V and 4 from J, leaving 10 bases between them. Complete variable domain (other parts from reference TRBV2 and TRBJ1-1): EPEVTQTPSHQVTQMGQEVILRCVPISNHLYFYWYRQILGQKVEFLVSFYNNEISEKSEIFDDQFSVERPDGSNFTLKIRSTKLEDSAMYFCASSVGRGTEAFFGQGTRLTVV.

The rearrangement joins TRBV6-5 to TRBJ2-3; the match to TRBD1 covers 9 bases. The CDR3 runs to 13 residues. After removal of 0 bases from V and 14 bases from J, the junction contained 6 bases not matched to a gene. Germline assignment: CDR1 MNHEY and CDR2 SVGAGI. The CDR3 DNA sequence: TGTGCCAGCAGTTACTCCCCGGGACAGGGACGGTATTTT. Encoded protein: CASSYSPGQGRYF.

This sequence joins TRBV30 and TRBJ1-6; D is unclear. This CDR3 region has 14 residues. V dropped 3 bases and J dropped 1 base, with 7 bases sitting between them. Germline loops: CDR1 GTSNPN, CDR2 SVGIG (reference sequence). The CDR3 coding sequence is TGTGCCTGGAGATATCAGTCCTATAATTCACCCCTCCACTTT. Translated, it gives CAWRYQSYNSPLHF.

As regards this clone: The limits of the CDR3 on the DNA are not certain, so only TCRdb's listed CDR3 is given. The rearrangement uses TRBV5-1 and TRBJ2-1; TRBD1, the table's D call, was not compared with the DNA. Germline CDR1 SGHRS, CDR2 YFSETQ. The CDR3 is made up of 15 amino acids, end residues included. The CDR3 loop reads CASSFGPGEYNEQFF.

This clone has only a few counts. The DNA of the CDR3 is TGTGCCAGCAGCCGGGACAGGGTCGGGTCACCCCTCCACTTT. Translation: CASSRDRVGSPLHF. The chain couples TRBV2 to TRBJ1-6, with 9 bases matching TRBD1. In germline, CDR1 is SNHLY, CDR2 FYNNEI. The CDR3 spans 14 residues. V lost 6 bases and J lost 10; bases outside the gene matches: 7.

This chain links TRBV30 with TRBJ1-2; 7 bases fit TRBD1. Germline V gene sequence: CDR1 GTSNPN, CDR2 SVGIG (reference sequence). Trimming at V came to 2 bases and at J to 8 bases, leaving 8 bases not matched to a gene. The CDR3 covers 13 residues. In DNA form, the CDR3 reads TGTGCCTGGAGTCCATTGGACAGGTGGGGCTACACCTTC. Protein sequence: CAWSPLDRWGYTF.

This chain joins TRBV7-3 and TRBJ2-1; D remains ambiguous. The germline gives CDR1 SGHTA, CDR2 FQGTGA. CDR3 length: 13 residues. Trimming removed 2 bases at V and 4 bases at J, with 6 bases between. For the CDR3, the DNA is TGTGCCAGCAGCTTATCCAGTTACAATGAGCAGTTCTTC. It codes for CASSLSSYNEQFF.